Following are 7 T cell receptor beta chains from one sample sequenced in a study of identical twins (TCRdb year 2016). Library creation used 5' RACE. For sequencing, an Illumina HiSeq 2000 was employed. TCRdb trimmed public reads at Q25 via fastp, called clones via MiXCR and kept in-frame beta chains. Every distinct CDR3 protein forms one entry, paired with its most common genes and DNA. This sample lists around 230,000 distinct CDR3 sequences; around a tenth were detected once. Clones ranked in the top ten supply 5.1% of the sample. The sequencing sample was made of memory (CD45RO+) T cells sorted from blood. According to the study, the label for this sample's cell subset or site signals: CD45RO+ enriched T cells. All receptors come from a woman aged 18-30 years in good health.

The V and J genes are TRBV27 and TRBJ1-1; D not certain. The germline gives CDR1 MNHEY, CDR2 SMNVEV (reference sequence). CDR3 size: 14 residues. The V end was cut by 5 bases, the J end by 1 base, with 11 bases between. Here the CDR3 DNA reads TGTGCCAGCAGTCCCCGGAGGGCGAACACTGAAGCTTTCTTT. It specifies CASSPRRANTEAFF.

The table lists this clonotype with a few counts. The V and J genes are TRBV10-3 and TRBJ2-1; 7 bases match TRBD2. Losses at the gene ends were 4 bases for V and 4 bases for J; bases not matched to a gene: 7. The germline V gene has CDR1 ENHRY and CDR2 SYGVKD. CDR3 length equals 15 residues. CDR3 DNA: TGTGCCATCAGTGGGGCTAGCGGTCATTACAATGAGCAGTTCTTC. Its protein product is CAISGASGHYNEQFF.

The chain is built from TRBV5-1 and TRBJ2-5; 7 nucleotides align to TRBD2. The CDR3 is 15 residues long. V shed 3 bases and J 4 bases; nucleotides not matched to a gene: 9. Germline CDR1 SGHRS, CDR2 YFSETQ. Here the CDR3 reads CASSWLGGRGETQYF. CDR3 nucleotides: TGCGCCAGCAGCTGGTTGGGGGGGAGAGGAGAGACCCAGTACTTC.

This clonotype was observed at least ten times. This chain connects TRBV6-2 or TRBV6-3 to TRBJ1-1, with TRBD1 identical over 10 bases. The ends lost 5 bases at V and 0 bases at J; junction bases unmatched: 3. Germline loops: CDR1 MNHEY, CDR2 SVGEGT. The CDR3 spans 15 residues. The CDR3 DNA follows: TGTGCCAGCAGTGCGGGACAGGGGTTGAACACTGAAGCTTTCTTT. Protein sequence: CASSAGQGLNTEAFF.

The rearrangement uses TRBV5-5 and TRBJ2-1, with D hard to call. Trimming shortened V by 0 bases and J by 4 bases, and 14 bases separated the two germline ends. The CDR3 has 16 amino acids. Germline assignment: CDR1 SGHKS and CDR2 YYEKEE (reference sequence). CDR3 protein: CASSLGARSTYNEQFF. CDR3 sequence (DNA): TGTGCCAGCAGCTTGGGGGCTAGGTCGACATACAATGAGCAGTTCTTC.

This clonotype has more than one count but fewer than ten. The rearrangement joins TRBV30 to TRBJ2-6; D tentatively fits TRBD1 or TRBD2 (6 bases each). Trimming left V 1 base short and J 2 bases short, with 15 bases between. CDR3 size: 17 residues. The germline V gene has CDR1 GTSNPN and CDR2 SVGIG (reference sequence). The CDR3 DNA sequence: TGTGCCTGGAGTGGGGTGGGGGGCATAGCTGGGGCCAACGTCCTGACTTTC. This gives the protein CAWSGVGGIAGANVLTF.

The gene calls are TRBV5-5 and TRBJ2-1; D remains ambiguous. Per the germline V gene, CDR1 is SGHKS and CDR2 is YYEKEE (reference sequence). Trimming shortened V by 5 bases and J by 0 bases, and 9 bases separated the two germline ends. CDR3 size: 14 residues. The CDR3 bases are TGTGCCAGCAGTGGTGTGAGCTCCTACAATGAGCAGTTCTTC. Amino acids: CASSGVSSYNEQFF.